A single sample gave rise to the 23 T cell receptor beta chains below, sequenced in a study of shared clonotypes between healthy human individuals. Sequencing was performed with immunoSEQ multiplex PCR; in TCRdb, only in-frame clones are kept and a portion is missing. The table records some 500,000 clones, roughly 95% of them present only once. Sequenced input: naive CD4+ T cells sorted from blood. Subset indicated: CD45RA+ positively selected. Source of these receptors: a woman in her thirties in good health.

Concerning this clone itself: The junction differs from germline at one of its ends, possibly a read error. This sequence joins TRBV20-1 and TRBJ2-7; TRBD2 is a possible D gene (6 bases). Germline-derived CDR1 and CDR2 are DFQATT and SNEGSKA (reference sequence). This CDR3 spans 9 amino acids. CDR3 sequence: CSARAGRIF. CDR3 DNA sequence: TGCAGTGCTAGAGCCGGGAGAATCTTC.

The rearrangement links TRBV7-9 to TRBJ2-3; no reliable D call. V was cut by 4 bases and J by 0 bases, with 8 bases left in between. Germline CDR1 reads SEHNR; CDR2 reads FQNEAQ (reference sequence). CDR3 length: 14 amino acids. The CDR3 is CASSSGFSTDTQYF. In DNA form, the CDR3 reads TGTGCCAGCAGCTCAGGCTTTAGCACAGATACGCAGTATTTT.

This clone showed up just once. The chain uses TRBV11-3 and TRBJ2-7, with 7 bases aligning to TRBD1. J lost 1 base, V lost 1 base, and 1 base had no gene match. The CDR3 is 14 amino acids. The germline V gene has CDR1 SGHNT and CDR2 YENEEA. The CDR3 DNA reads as TGTGCCAGCAGCTTAGCGGGACAGTCCTACGAGCAGTACTTC. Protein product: CASSLAGQSYEQYF.

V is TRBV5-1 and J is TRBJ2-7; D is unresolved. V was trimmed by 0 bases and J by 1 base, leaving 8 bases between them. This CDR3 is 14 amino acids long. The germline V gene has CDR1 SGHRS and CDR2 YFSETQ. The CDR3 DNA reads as TGCGCCAGCAGCTTGGGCGTACCATCCTACGAGCAGTACTTC. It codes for CASSLGVPSYEQYF.

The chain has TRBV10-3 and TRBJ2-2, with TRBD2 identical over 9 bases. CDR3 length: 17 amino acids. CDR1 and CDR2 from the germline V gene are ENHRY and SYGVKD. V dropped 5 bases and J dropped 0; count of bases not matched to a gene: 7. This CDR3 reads CAISQTSGEPNTGELFF. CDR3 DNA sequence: TGTGCCATCAGTCAGACTAGCGGAGAACCGAACACCGGGGAGCTGTTTTTT.

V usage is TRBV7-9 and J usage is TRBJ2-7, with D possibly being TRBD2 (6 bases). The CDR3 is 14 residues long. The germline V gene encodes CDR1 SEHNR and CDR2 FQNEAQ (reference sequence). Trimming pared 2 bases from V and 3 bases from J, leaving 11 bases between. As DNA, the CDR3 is TGTGCCAGCAGCTTACGGGACTTATTCTACGAGCAGTACTTC. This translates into CASSLRDLFYEQYF.

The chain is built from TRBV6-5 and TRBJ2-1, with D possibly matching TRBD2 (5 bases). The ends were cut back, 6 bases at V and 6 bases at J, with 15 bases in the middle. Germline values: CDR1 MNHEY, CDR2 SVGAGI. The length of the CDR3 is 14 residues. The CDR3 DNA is TGTGCCAGCAGCCCCGGGAAGGGCGGCAATGAGCAGTTCTTC. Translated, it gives CASSPGKGGNEQFF.

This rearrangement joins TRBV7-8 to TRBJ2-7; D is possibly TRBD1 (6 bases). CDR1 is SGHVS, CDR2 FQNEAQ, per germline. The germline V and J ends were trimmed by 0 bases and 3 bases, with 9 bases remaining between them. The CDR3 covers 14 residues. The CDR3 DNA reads TGTGCCAGCAGCTTAGCGGGACAAGACTACGAGCAGTACTTC. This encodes CASSLAGQDYEQYF.

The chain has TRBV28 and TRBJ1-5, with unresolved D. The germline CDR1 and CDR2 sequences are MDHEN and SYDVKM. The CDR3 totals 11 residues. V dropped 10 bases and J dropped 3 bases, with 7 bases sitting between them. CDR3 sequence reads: CATRDNQPQHF. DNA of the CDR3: TGTGCCACCCGGGACAATCAGCCCCAGCATTTT.

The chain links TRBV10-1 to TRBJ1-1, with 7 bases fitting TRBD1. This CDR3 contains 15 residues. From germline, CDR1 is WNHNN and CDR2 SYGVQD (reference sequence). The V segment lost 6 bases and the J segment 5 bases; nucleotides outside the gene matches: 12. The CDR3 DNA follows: TGCGCCAGCAGCGGTAACAGGGGTAAAAGGACTGAAGCTTTCTTT. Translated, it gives CASSGNRGKRTEAFF.

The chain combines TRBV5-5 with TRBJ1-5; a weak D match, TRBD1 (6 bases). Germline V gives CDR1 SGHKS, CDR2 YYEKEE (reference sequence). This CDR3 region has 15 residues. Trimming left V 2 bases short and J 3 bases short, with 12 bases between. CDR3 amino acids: CASSFSGGNNQPQHF. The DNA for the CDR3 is TGTGCCAGCAGCTTCTCGGGGGGCAACAATCAGCCCCAGCATTTT.

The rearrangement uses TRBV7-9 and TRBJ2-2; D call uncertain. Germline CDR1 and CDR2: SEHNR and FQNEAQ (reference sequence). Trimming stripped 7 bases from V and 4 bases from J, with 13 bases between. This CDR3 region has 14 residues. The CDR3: CASMPHASTGELFF. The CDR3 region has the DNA TGTGCCAGCATGCCGCACGCGAGCACCGGGGAGCTGTTTTTT.

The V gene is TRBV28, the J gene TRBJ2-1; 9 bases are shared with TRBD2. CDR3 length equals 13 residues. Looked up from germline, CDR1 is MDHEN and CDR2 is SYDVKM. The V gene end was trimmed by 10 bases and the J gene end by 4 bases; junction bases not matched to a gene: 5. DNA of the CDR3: TGTGCCATCGAGCGGGGGGATTACAATGAGCAGTTCTTC. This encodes CAIERGDYNEQFF.

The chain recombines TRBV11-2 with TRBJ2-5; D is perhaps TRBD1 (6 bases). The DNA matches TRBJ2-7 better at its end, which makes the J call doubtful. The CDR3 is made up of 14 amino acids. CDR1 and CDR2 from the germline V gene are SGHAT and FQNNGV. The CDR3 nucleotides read TGTGCCAGCAGCCCCGTGGGGGCGCCCTACGAGCAGTACTTC. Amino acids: CASSPVGAPYEQYF.

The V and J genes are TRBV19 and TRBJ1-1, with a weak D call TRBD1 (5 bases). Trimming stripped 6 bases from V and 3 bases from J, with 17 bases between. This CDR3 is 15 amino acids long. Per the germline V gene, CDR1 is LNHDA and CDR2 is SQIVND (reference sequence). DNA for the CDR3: TGTGCCAGTAGCCTTCTCCCAGGGATCGACACTGAAGCTTTCTTT. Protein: CASSLLPGIDTEAFF.

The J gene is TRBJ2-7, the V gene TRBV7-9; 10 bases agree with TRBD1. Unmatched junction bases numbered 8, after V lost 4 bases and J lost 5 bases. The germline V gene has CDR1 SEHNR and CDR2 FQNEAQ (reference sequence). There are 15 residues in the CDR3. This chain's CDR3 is CASSSPGTGENEQYF. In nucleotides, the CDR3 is TGTGCCAGCAGCTCACCCGGGACAGGGGAAAACGAGCAGTACTTC.

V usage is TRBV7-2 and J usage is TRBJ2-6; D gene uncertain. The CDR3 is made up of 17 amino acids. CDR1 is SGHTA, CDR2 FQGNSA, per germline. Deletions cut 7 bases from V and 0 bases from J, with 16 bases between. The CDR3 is CASTRRLTISGANVLTF. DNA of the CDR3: TGTGCCAGCACCCGGCGGCTTACTATCTCTGGGGCCAACGTCCTGACTTTC.

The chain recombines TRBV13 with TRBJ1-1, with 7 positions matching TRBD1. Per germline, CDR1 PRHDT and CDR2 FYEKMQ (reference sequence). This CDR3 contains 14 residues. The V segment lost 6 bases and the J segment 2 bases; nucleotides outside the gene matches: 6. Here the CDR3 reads CASSRNRGNTEAFF. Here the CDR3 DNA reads TGTGCCAGCAGTCGTAACAGGGGAAACACTGAAGCTTTCTTT. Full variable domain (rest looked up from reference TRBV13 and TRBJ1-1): AAGVIQSPRHLIKEKRETATLKCYPIPRHDTVYWYQQGPGQDPQFLISFYEKMQSDKGSIPDRFSAQQFSDYHSELNMSSLELGDSALYFCASSRNRGNTEAFFGQGTRLTVV.

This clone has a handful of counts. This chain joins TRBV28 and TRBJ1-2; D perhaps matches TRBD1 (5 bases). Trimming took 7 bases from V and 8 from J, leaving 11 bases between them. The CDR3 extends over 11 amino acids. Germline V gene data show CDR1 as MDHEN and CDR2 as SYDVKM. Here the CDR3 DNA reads TGTGCCAGCACCCCAGGGATCGGCTACACCTTC. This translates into CASTPGIGYTF.

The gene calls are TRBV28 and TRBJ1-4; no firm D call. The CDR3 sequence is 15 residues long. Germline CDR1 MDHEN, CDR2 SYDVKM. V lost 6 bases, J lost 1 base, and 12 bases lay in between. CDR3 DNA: TGTGCCAGCAGCTCAACAAGGGTAACTAATGAAAAACTGTTTTTT. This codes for CASSSTRVTNEKLFF.

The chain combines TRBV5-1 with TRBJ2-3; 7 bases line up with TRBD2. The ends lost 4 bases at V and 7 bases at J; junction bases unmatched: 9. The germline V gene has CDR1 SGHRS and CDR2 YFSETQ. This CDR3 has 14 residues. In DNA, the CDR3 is TGCGCCAGCAGCGCCGGACTAGAAGGGTATACGCAGTATTTT. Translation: CASSAGLEGYTQYF.

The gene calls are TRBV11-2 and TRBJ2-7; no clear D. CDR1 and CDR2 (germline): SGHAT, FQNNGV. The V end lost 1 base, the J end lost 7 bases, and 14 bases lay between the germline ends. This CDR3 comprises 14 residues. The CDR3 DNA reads TGTGCCAGCAGCTTAGGGTGGATTAGAATAGAGCAGTACTTC. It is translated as CASSLGWIRIEQYF.

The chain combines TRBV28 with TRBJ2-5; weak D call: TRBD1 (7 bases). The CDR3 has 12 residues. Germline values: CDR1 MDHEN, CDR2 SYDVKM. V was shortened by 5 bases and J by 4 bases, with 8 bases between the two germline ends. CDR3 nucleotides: TGTGCCAGCAGTCAGGGGGGAGAGACCCAGTACTTC. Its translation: CASSQGGETQYF.